This T cell receptor (beta chain) was captured by sequencing in a study of blood T cell repertoires in COVID-19. Sequenced by immunoSEQ multiplex PCR; TCRdb stores in-frame clones only, minus some. The data contain 69,000 or so clones, 65% to 85% of them singletons. The clonotype originates from a woman aged 80 or over with active or convalescent COVID-19. The source material was peripheral blood.

In nucleotides, the CDR3 is TGTGCCAGCAGTCTTAAACCGGGGGTAGGCACTGAAGCTTTCTTT. Its protein product is CASSLKPGVGTEAFF. The chain uses TRBV28 and TRBJ1-1; D might be TRBD1 (5 bases). V lost 5 bases and J 4 bases, leaving 17 bases between the germline ends. Germline V gene sequence: CDR1 MDHEN, CDR2 SYDVKM. The CDR3 has 15 residues.